The 20 T cell receptor beta chains below come from one sample, sequenced in a study of blood T cell repertoires in COVID-19. TCRdb's copy holds only in-frame clones and misses some; the assay was immunoSEQ multiplex PCR. The sample records fewer than 2,000 clones, around two thirds being singletons. Sequenced input: peripheral blood. Every receptor here comes from a man in his 70s with active COVID-19.

The chain combines TRBV21-1 with TRBJ1-3; the DNA was not used to check the table's D call, TRBD1. TRBV21-1 is noted as a pseudogene. The CDR3 runs to 13 residues. The DNA for the CDR3 is TGTGCCAGCAAGGTGGGGCTTAAAAACACCATATATTTT. This encodes CASKVGLKNTIYF.

This clone was counted only a few times. This chain connects TRBV6-2 or TRBV6-3 to TRBJ1-1; D is perhaps TRBD1 (6 bases). Germline assignment: CDR1 MNHEY and CDR2 SVGEGT. The CDR3 spans 13 residues. Deletions cut 2 bases from V and 4 bases from J, with 8 bases between. The CDR3 is CASSYQGTTEAFF. The CDR3 DNA sequence: TGTGCCAGCAGTTACCAGGGGACCACTGAAGCTTTCTTT.

The DNA for the CDR3 is TGCAGCGTTCTGCCGCCAGGGAGGAACTATGGCTACACCTTC. It is translated as CSVLPPGRNYGYTF. The chain employs TRBV29-1 and TRBJ1-2, with D possibly being TRBD1 (5 bases). This CDR3 has 14 residues. Trimming removed 5 bases from V and 2 bases from J, with 15 bases in between. Germline V lookup: CDR1 SQVTM, CDR2 ANQGSEA.

This chain links TRBV10-2 with TRBJ1-6; a weak D match, TRBD1 (5 bases). The V gene lost 3 bases and the J gene lost 7 bases, with 13 bases spanning the gap. Per germline, CDR1 WSHSY and CDR2 SAAADI. The CDR3 has 15 residues. CDR3 sequence (DNA): TGCGCCAGCAGTGAACGGGCAGGGAACAATTCACCCCTCCACTTT. Encoded protein: CASSERAGNNSPLHF.

The chain combines TRBV2 with TRBJ2-7; D is perhaps TRBD2 (5 bases). The CDR3 contains 13 residues. Germline CDR1 reads SNHLY; CDR2 reads FYNNEI. Trimming shortened V by 8 bases and J by 3 bases, and 14 bases separated the two germline ends. The CDR3 is CASEGVANYEQYF. The CDR3 DNA reads TGTGCCAGCGAGGGAGTCGCCAACTACGAGCAGTACTTC. Together with reference TRBV2 and TRBJ2-7, the CDR3 gives the full variable domain: EPEVTQTPSHQVTQMGQEVILRCVPISNHLYFYWYRQILGQKVEFLVSFYNNEISEKSEIFDDQFSVERPDGSNFTLKIRSTKLEDSAMYFCASEGVANYEQYFGPGTRLTVT.

The chain is built from TRBV19 and TRBJ2-5, with 10 bases fitting TRBD2. The length of the CDR3 is 16 residues. V shed 3 bases, J shed 0 bases, and the junction held 4 bases outside the gene matches. The germline CDR1 and CDR2 sequences are LNHDA and SQIVND (reference sequence). CDR3 nucleotide sequence: TGTGCCAGTAGTATGGGTAGCGGGAGGTACCAAGAGACCCAGTACTTC. This encodes CASSMGSGRYQETQYF.

By share, this clone counts as medium-sized (0.01 to 0.1%). The rearrangement links TRBV9 to TRBJ2-7; 8 bases are shared with TRBD1. The CDR3 contains 13 residues. CDR1 is SGDLS, CDR2 YYNGEE, per germline. Trimming at V came to 4 bases and at J to 4 bases, leaving 4 bases not matched to a gene. The DNA for the CDR3 is TGTGCCAGCAGCCCCCAGGGGGCGTACGAGCAGTACTTC. Protein: CASSPQGAYEQYF.

This sequence joins TRBV11-2 and TRBJ1-1; 7 bases are a match to TRBD1. The V and J ends lost 1 base and 5 bases, in that order; junction bases with no gene match: 13. The CDR3 covers 17 residues. Germline CDR1 reads SGHAT; CDR2 reads FQNNGV. The CDR3 sequence: CASSLVWGFSGGTEAFF. The CDR3 region has the DNA TGTGCCAGCAGCTTAGTGTGGGGCTTTTCAGGGGGAACTGAAGCTTTCTTT.

The rearrangement joins TRBV9 to TRBJ2-2, with D perhaps matching TRBD2 (5 bases). CDR3 size: 15 residues. Germline V gene lookup returns CDR1 SGDLS and CDR2 YYNGEE. The V end was cut by 5 bases, the J end by 1 base, with 12 bases between. The CDR3 DNA follows: TGTGCCAGCAGGCCGGACTTGAAGAACACCGGGGAGCTGTTTTTT. It yields the protein CASRPDLKNTGELFF.

The genes are TRBV20-1 and TRBJ2-1, with D tentatively TRBD2 (5 bases). Germline CDR1 reads DFQATT; CDR2 reads SNEGSKA (reference sequence). With 4 bases removed from V and 7 bases from J, the gap between germline ends came to 8 bases. The CDR3 runs 11 residues. The CDR3 protein is CSAKGGNEQFF. In DNA form, the CDR3 reads TGCAGTGCTAAGGGCGGGAATGAGCAGTTCTTC.

The chain couples TRBV6-5 to TRBJ1-2; D remains ambiguous. CDR3 length: 13 residues. Germline V gene sequence: CDR1 MNHEY, CDR2 SVGAGI. V lost 4 bases and J 5 bases, leaving 11 bases between the germline ends. CDR3 sequence: CASSSGAGYGYTF. DNA for the CDR3: TGTGCCAGCAGTTCTGGTGCGGGTTATGGCTACACCTTC.

This rearrangement joins TRBV28 to TRBJ2-1, with 11 bases fitting TRBD2. This CDR3 has 17 residues. CDR1 MDHEN and CDR2 SYDVKM come from the germline V gene. J was trimmed by 0 bases and V by 7 bases; bases with no gene match: 8. DNA for the CDR3: TGTGCCAGCACCTCTAGCGGGAGGCCAGACTCCTACAATGAGCAGTTCTTC. Translated: CASTSSGRPDSYNEQFF.

V usage is TRBV7-9 and J usage is TRBJ2-6; weak D call: TRBD1 (5 bases). The CDR3 contains 15 residues. Germline V gives CDR1 SEHNR, CDR2 FQNEAQ (reference sequence). The V and J ends lost 0 bases and 4 bases respectively, with 7 bases between them. The CDR3, as DNA: TGTGCCAGCAGCTTAGCGGGGCGAGGGGCCAACGTCCTGACTTTC. It is translated as CASSLAGRGANVLTF.

This chain joins TRBV2 and TRBJ1-2; D perhaps matches TRBD1 (5 bases). Germline assignment: CDR1 SNHLY and CDR2 FYNNEI. The CDR3 sequence is 14 residues long. Trimming removed 2 bases from V and 5 bases from J, with 12 bases in between. The CDR3 nucleotides are TGTGCCAGCAGTGAACGGGCCACAGGATATGGCTACACCTTC. It translates to CASSERATGYGYTF. The variable domain in full, completed from reference TRBV2 and TRBJ1-2, reads EPEVTQTPSHQVTQMGQEVILRCVPISNHLYFYWYRQILGQKVEFLVSFYNNEISEKSEIFDDQFSVERPDGSNFTLKIRSTKLEDSAMYFCASSERATGYGYTFGSGTRLTVV.

This clone was seen a single time. The chain carries TRBV6-4 and TRBJ2-7; TRBD1 aligns across 8 bases. Germline assignment: CDR1 MRHNA and CDR2 SNTAGT. The J segment lost 2 bases and the V segment lost 2 bases, leaving 17 bases of the junction unmatched. This CDR3 contains 19 residues. The chain's CDR3 is CASSDPIPSTGGRTYEQYF. Written as DNA, the CDR3 is TGTGCCAGCAGTGACCCCATCCCCTCCACAGGGGGACGGACCTACGAGCAGTACTTC.

The chain is built from TRBV7-9 and TRBJ1-1; D gene uncertain. Between the trimmed V and J ends, which lost 2 bases and 7 bases, there was a span of 8 bases. Per germline, CDR1 SEHNR and CDR2 FQNEAQ (reference sequence). The CDR3 spans 12 residues. For the CDR3, the DNA is TGTGCCAGCAGCTTACAGGCTTTTGAAGCTTTCTTT. It codes for CASSLQAFEAFF. The whole variable domain, remainder taken from reference TRBV7-9 and TRBJ1-1, is DTGVSQNPRHKITKRGQNVTFRCDPISEHNRLYWYRQTLGQGPEFLTYFQNEAQLEKSRLLSDRFSAERPKGSFSTLEIQRTEQGDSAMYLCASSLQAFEAFFGQGTRLTVV.

This clone was recorded once. The rearrangement joins TRBV7-3 to TRBJ2-1, with TRBD2 matching 8 bases. This CDR3 comprises 13 residues. The V and J ends lost 5 bases and 8 bases, in that order; junction bases with no gene match: 5. Per the germline V gene, CDR1 is SGHTA and CDR2 is FQGTGA. The CDR3 nucleotides read TGTGCCAGCAGCCTGGACGGGGGGGATGAGCAGTTCTTC. Translated, it gives CASSLDGGDEQFF.

This clone occurred a few times. V is TRBV3-1 (or the pseudogene TRBV3-2) and J is TRBJ2-7, with 9 positions matching TRBD2. The CDR3 extends over 15 amino acids. Germline CDR1 LGHDT, CDR2 YNNKEL (reference sequence). Trimming removed 3 bases from V and 2 bases from J; junction bases left unmatched: 5. In nucleotides, the CDR3 is TGTGCCAGCAGCCAGGCAGCGGGGGGAACCTACGAGCAGTACTTC. Encoded protein: CASSQAAGGTYEQYF.

This clone has only one observation. The chain is built from TRBV5-4 and TRBJ1-1; 8 bases agree with TRBD1. Unmatched junction bases numbered 8, after V lost 1 base and J lost 0 bases. CDR1 is SGHNT, CDR2 YYREEE, per germline (reference sequence). The CDR3 runs to 17 residues. The CDR3 sequence is CASSLTGGGLMNTEAFF. CDR3 nucleotides: TGTGCCAGCAGCTTGACAGGGGGTGGCCTTATGAACACTGAAGCTTTCTTT.

V and J are TRBV5-8 and TRBJ1-1; TRBD1 matches 7 bases. V lost 6 bases, J lost 5 bases, and 13 bases stayed unmatched. Germline V gives CDR1 SGHTS, CDR2 YDEGEE. This CDR3 is built from 15 residues. Here the CDR3 reads CASNRQGTSYTEAFF. As DNA, the CDR3 is TGTGCCAGCAATCGACAGGGAACGTCCTATACTGAAGCTTTCTTT.